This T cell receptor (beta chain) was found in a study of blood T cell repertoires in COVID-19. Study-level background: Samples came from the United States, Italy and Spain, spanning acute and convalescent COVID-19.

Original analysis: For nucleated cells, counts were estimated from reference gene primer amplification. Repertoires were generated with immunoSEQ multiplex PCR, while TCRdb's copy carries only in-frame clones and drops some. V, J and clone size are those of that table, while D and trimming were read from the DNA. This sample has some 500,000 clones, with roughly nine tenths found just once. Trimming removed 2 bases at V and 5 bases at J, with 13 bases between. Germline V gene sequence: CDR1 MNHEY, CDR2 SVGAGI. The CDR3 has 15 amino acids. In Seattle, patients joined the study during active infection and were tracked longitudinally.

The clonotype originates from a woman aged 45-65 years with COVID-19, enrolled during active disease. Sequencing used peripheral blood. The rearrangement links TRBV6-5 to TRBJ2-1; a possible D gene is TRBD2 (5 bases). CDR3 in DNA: TGTGCCAGCAGTTACGGCGGGTCGCGAGACAATGAGCAGTTCTTC. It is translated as CASSYGGSRDNEQFF.